This is a list of T cell receptor beta chains from one sample in a study of T cell responses to AZD1222 COVID-19 vaccine. Assay: immunoSEQ multiplex PCR; the TCRdb copy retains only in-frame clones and omits some. Here the sample spans over 150,000 clones, 85% to 95% being singletons. The specimen comprised peripheral blood, sampled 28 days after the second AZD1222 dose. Every receptor here comes from an adult who received the AZD1222 COVID-19 vaccine. Each CDR3 is given with its conserved first and last residue. The D gene is left open where the match is weak. For some rows the clone size is stated as once, few or many, or as a class when expanded; others skip it.

d_call | clone_size | j_call | v_call | cdr3_aa | cdr3_nt
TRBD2 | . | TRBJ2-3 | TRBV11-1 | CASSIGTSNTDTQYF | TGTGCCAGCAGCATCGGGACTAGTAATACAGATACGCAGTATTTT
TRBD2 | . | TRBJ2-1 | TRBV7-7 | CASSPGLAGGNEQFF | TGTGCCAGCAGCCCGGGACTAGCGGGGGGAAATGAGCAGTTCTTC
TRBD2 | . | TRBJ2-2 | TRBV6-1 | CASSEHPGLAGDKNTGELFF | TGTGCCAGCAGTGAACATCCGGGACTAGCGGGGGATAAGAACACCGGGGAGCTGTTTTTT
. | . | TRBJ1-3 | TRBV9 | CASSVGGGNSGNTIYF | TGTGCCAGCAGCGTGGGGGGTGGAAACTCTGGAAACACCATATATTTT
. | once | TRBJ2-7 | TRBV7-9 | CASSFSENSYEQYF | TGTGCCAGCAGCTTTTCAGAGAACTCCTACGAGCAGTACTTC
. | . | TRBJ1-4 | TRBV3-1/TRBV3-2 | CASSPQGTGEKLFF | TGTGCCAGCAGCCCACAGGGAACAGGGGAAAAACTGTTTTTT
. | . | TRBJ1-5 | TRBV10-3 | CAISETADQPQHF | TGTGCCATCAGTGAGACTGCTGATCAGCCCCAGCATTTT
TRBD1 | . | TRBJ1-2 | TRBV19 | CASSQYPSEGGRDGYTF | TGTGCCAGTAGTCAATACCCCTCGGAAGGGGGCAGGGATGGCTACACCTTC
. | . | TRBJ1-3 | TRBV18 | CASSPGRSPNTIYF | TGTGCCAGCTCACCAGGGAGGAGTCCAAACACCATATATTTT
. | . | TRBJ1-2 | TRBV6-6 | CASNRLTDTNYGYTF | TGTGCCAGCAACCGCCTGACGGATACTAACTATGGCTACACCTTC
TRBD2 | . | TRBJ2-7 | TRBV24-1 | CATSDTPTLGGGSSYEQYF | TGTGCCACCAGTGATACCCCCACCTTGGGCGGGGGAAGCTCCTACGAGCAGTACTTC
. | once | TRBJ2-5 | TRBV5-1 | CASSWMDETQYF | TGCGCCAGCAGCTGGATGGACGAGACCCAGTACTTC
. | . | TRBJ1-1 | TRBV30 | CAWRGGGLNTEAFF | TGTGCCTGGCGCGGAGGCGGGCTGAACACTGAAGCTTTCTTT
TRBD2 | . | TRBJ2-3 | TRBV24-1 | CATSDSTSGYDTQYF | TGTGCCACCAGTGATTCGACTAGCGGGTACGATACGCAGTATTTT
TRBD1 | . | TRBJ2-7 | TRBV11-2 | CASSQLQGDRYYEQYF | TGTGCCAGCAGCCAGCTACAGGGGGATCGATACTACGAGCAGTACTTC
. | . | TRBJ2-7 | TRBV10-3 | CATRGADGYEQYF | TGTGCCACCAGAGGCGCGGACGGTTACGAGCAGTACTTC
. | . | TRBJ1-2 | TRBV27 | CASSFGQTNYGYTF | TGTGCCAGCAGTTTCGGACAGACTAACTATGGCTACACCTTC
TRBD2 | . | TRBJ2-2 | TRBV5-1 | CASSFREGTGELFF | TGCGCCAGCAGCTTCCGGGAGGGCACCGGGGAGCTGTTTTTT
. | . | TRBJ1-1 | TRBV28 | CASSFRGYTEAFF | TGTGCCAGCAGTTTTCGGGGATACACTGAAGCTTTCTTT
TRBD2 | . | TRBJ2-7 | TRBV3-1/TRBV3-2 | CASSQDTLAGVPHEQYF | TGTGCCAGCAGCCAAGACACACTAGCGGGAGTTCCCCACGAGCAGTACTTC
. | . | TRBJ2-3 | TRBV9 | CASSVGGGLSVTDTQYF | TGTGCCAGCAGCGTAGGAGGGGGACTCTCCGTCACAGATACGCAGTATTTT
. | . | TRBJ2-1 | TRBV11-2 | CASSLGSGSYEQFF | TGTGCCAGCAGCTTAGGGTCTGGTTCTTATGAGCAGTTCTTC
. | . | TRBJ2-5 | TRBV19 | CASSNARAETQYF | TGTGCCAGTAGTAATGCCAGGGCAGAGACCCAGTACTTC
. | once | TRBJ2-2 | TRBV5-6 | CASSLAARTNTGELFF | TGTGCCAGCAGCTTGGCGGCCAGGACGAACACCGGGGAGCTGTTTTTT
. | once | TRBJ1-6 | TRBV7-2 | CASSLGHSHQGYSPLHF | TGTGCCAGCAGCTTAGGACACAGCCATCAGGGATATTCACCCCTCCACTTT
. | . | TRBJ1-1 | TRBV5-1 | CASSWLGENTEAFF | TGCGCCAGCAGCTGGTTAGGGGAGAACACTGAAGCTTTCTTT
. | . | TRBJ2-1 | TRBV2 | CASSESGLGRYGYNEQFF | TGTGCCAGCAGTGAATCGGGCCTAGGGCGCTACGGCTACAATGAGCAGTTCTTC
TRBD2 | . | TRBJ2-1 | TRBV4-1 | CASSQGSAGGLDNEQFF | TGCGCCAGCAGCCAAGGTTCCGCGGGGGGCCTCGACAATGAGCAGTTCTTC
. | . | TRBJ2-5 | TRBV6-5 | CASSPVGETQYF | TGTGCCAGCAGTCCCGTGGGGGAGACCCAGTACTTC
. | once | TRBJ1-1 | TRBV5-1 | CASSKTANTEAFF | TGCGCCAGCAGCAAGACAGCGAACACTGAAGCTTTCTTT
. | . | TRBJ2-2 | TRBV12-3/TRBV12-4 | CASRGRSAGELFF | TGTGCCAGCAGGGGACGTAGCGCCGGGGAGCTGTTTTTT
TRBD1 | . | TRBJ1-2 | TRBV11-3 | CASSSQTGEGSGYTF | TGTGCCAGCAGCTCCCAGACAGGGGAGGGTAGTGGCTACACCTTC
. | once | TRBJ2-7 | TRBV7-9 | CASSPQWDAGTLAYEQYF | TGTGCCAGCAGCCCCCAATGGGACGCCGGGACGTTAGCCTACGAGCAGTACTTC
TRBD1 | once | TRBJ1-2 | TRBV9 | CASSRDRTNYGYTF | TGTGCCAGCAGCCGGGACAGAACTAACTATGGCTACACCTTC
. | . | TRBJ1-1 | TRBV23-1 | CASSPSVGGVGTEAFF | TGCGCCAGCAGTCCCAGCGTGGGGGGAGTAGGCACTGAAGCTTTCTTT
. | . | TRBJ2-7 | TRBV19 | CASSIGAPAAAYEQYF | TGTGCCAGTAGTATAGGGGCCCCAGCAGCCGCCTACGAGCAGTACTTC
. | . | TRBJ1-5 | TRBV18 | CASSKGGEQPQHF | TGTGCCAGCTCAAAAGGGGGGGAACAGCCCCAGCATTTT
. | . | TRBJ1-5 | TRBV19 | CASKGRSNQPQHF | TGTGCCAGTAAGGGGAGAAGCAATCAGCCCCAGCATTTT
. | . | TRBJ1-1 | TRBV19 | CASSIVRGGTEAFF | TGTGCCAGTAGTATAGTGAGAGGGGGCACTGAAGCTTTCTTT
. | . | TRBJ1-2 | TRBV19 | CASNPTRGAGYTF | TGTGCCAGTAACCCCACCCGAGGGGCTGGCTACACCTTC
TRBD1 | . | TRBJ2-3 | TRBV7-9 | CASSRGQGTDTQYF | TGTGCCAGCAGCCGAGGACAGGGCACAGATACGCAGTATTTT
. | . | TRBJ1-3 | TRBV6-4 | CASSDSMHLGNTIYF | TGTGCCAGCAGTGACTCGATGCACTTAGGAAACACCATATATTTT
. | . | TRBJ2-7 | TRBV5-1 | CASSLARAGQLYEQYF | TGCGCCAGCAGCTTGGCTAGGGCGGGACAGCTCTACGAGCAGTACTTC
. | . | TRBJ1-1 | TRBV29-1 | CSAPRGDGTEAFF | TGCAGCGCCCCCCGGGGGGATGGCACTGAAGCTTTCTTT
. | . | TRBJ1-6 | TRBV27 | CASSLSGADNSPLHF | TGTGCCAGCAGTTTATCGGGGGCCGATAATTCACCCCTCCACTTT
TRBD1 | . | TRBJ2-7 | TRBV28 | CASSDPGQGRYEQYF | TGTGCCAGCAGTGATCCGGGACAGGGTCGGTACGAGCAGTACTTC
. | . | TRBJ1-5 | TRBV4-1 | CASSHLNQPQHF | TGCGCCAGCAGCCACCTAAATCAGCCCCAGCATTTT
. | . | TRBJ1-5 | TRBV19 | CASSGSSNQPQHF | TGTGCCAGTAGCGGGAGTAGCAATCAGCCCCAGCATTTT
. | . | TRBJ1-5 | TRBV2 | CASSKILPTAPNQPQHF | TGTGCCAGCAGCAAAATATTGCCCACGGCCCCAAATCAGCCCCAGCATTTT
. | . | TRBJ1-2 | TRBV7-2 | CASSLAVRQGNYGYTF | TGTGCCAGCAGCTTAGCAGTTCGGCAGGGAAACTATGGCTACACCTTC
. | . | TRBJ1-2 | TRBV28 | CASSFGNYGYTF | TGTGCCAGCAGTTTTGGTAACTATGGCTACACCTTC
. | . | TRBJ2-7 | TRBV24-1 | CATSDLRWGLAYEQYF | TGTGCCACCAGTGATTTACGCTGGGGTCTCGCCTACGAGCAGTACTTC
. | . | TRBJ1-5 | TRBV7-8 | CASSPSLDQPQHF | TGTGCCAGCAGCCCGAGCTTAGATCAGCCCCAGCATTTT
. | . | TRBJ1-6 | TRBV28 | CASSFPRERNSPLHF | TGTGCCAGCAGTTTCCCCCGCGAGAGGAATTCACCCCTCCACTTT
. | once | TRBJ1-1 | TRBV7-2 | CASSLAGSNTEAFF | TGTGCCAGCAGCTTAGCAGGGTCGAACACTGAAGCTTTCTTT